This T cell receptor (beta chain) derives from a study of blood T cell repertoires in COVID-19. On the study more broadly: T cells, B-cell-depleted T cells, or PBMCs provided the cDNA or gDNA that served as material.

Original handling: The authors estimated nucleated cell counts from reference gene primer amplification. TCRdb's copy holds only in-frame clones and misses some; the assay was immunoSEQ multiplex PCR. V and J calls and clone size come straight from that table; D and trimming were deduced from the DNA. The data contain 170,000 or so clones, around 84% of them singletons. V was pared by 4 bases and J by 8 bases, with 6 bases of the junction left unmatched. The CDR3 contains 14 residues. Germline V gene data show CDR1 as KGHSH and CDR2 as LQKENI. This TCR came from a man aged 50 to 59 with active or convalescent COVID-19. The chain employs TRBV18 and TRBJ1-4, with 8 bases identical to TRBD1. Material: peripheral blood. CDR3 coding DNA: TGTGCCAGCTCACACGGACAGGGAGGCGAAAAACTGTTTTTT. It translates to CASSHGQGGEKLFF.